This is a list of T cell receptor beta chains from one sample in a study of blood T cell repertoires in COVID-19. Method: immunoSEQ multiplex PCR; TCRdb's copy keeps in-frame clones and lacks some. The sample gives around 360,000 clones, roughly 87% of which show up once; 3% is in the top ten. Sequences were obtained from PBMCs or T cells enriched from blood (not recorded which). These receptors were taken from a woman in her twenties or thirties who had recovered from COVID-19. CDR3s include the opening cysteine and the closing phenylalanine or tryptophan. The D gene is left open where the match is weak. Not every row has a clone size; where given, it reads once, few, many or a size class.

abundance | j_gene | v_gene | d_gene | CDR3nt | CDR3aa
- | TRBJ2-7 | TRBV9 | TRBD2 | TGTGCCAGCAGCCCCCGTGCGGGGGAGACGTACGAGCAGTACTTC | CASSPRAGETYEQYF
- | TRBJ1-6 | TRBV19 | TRBD1 | TGTGCCAGTAGCGACAGGGTCCGACTGAGCTCCTATAATTCACCCCTCCACTTT | CASSDRVRLSSYNSPLHF
- | TRBJ1-2 | TRBV7-9 | TRBD1 | TGTGCCAGCAGCGGGTCGACAGGGGCGGGGGCTAACTATGGTTACACCTTC | CASSGSTGAGANYGYTF
- | TRBJ2-2 | TRBV6-5 | TRBD1 | TGTGCCAGCAGCGACAGGGTCGATAGCACCGGGGAGCTGTTTTTT | CASSDRVDSTGELFF
- | TRBJ2-1 | TRBV18 | - | TGTGCCAGCTCACCAGCGTTGGGGCGGGGTGAGCAGTTCTTC | CASSPALGRGEQFF
- | TRBJ1-4 | TRBV12-3/TRBV12-4 | - | TGTGCCAGCAAAGAGGCCATTAATGAAAAACTGTTTTTT | CASKEAINEKLFF
few | TRBJ2-7 | TRBV6-5 | TRBD1 | TGTGCCAGCAGCCAACAGGGGCAGGGGACCTACGAGCAGTACTTC | CASSQQGQGTYEQYF
- | TRBJ1-1 | TRBV28 | - | TGTGCCAGCACCCAAGGAGGGAGTGGCACTGAAGCTTTCTTT | CASTQGGSGTEAFF
- | TRBJ2-5 | TRBV18 | - | TGTGCCAGCTCACCACCGGGCCTGGAGACCCAGTACTTC | CASSPPGLETQYF
- | TRBJ2-7 | TRBV5-1 | TRBD1 | TGCGCCAGCAGCTTGCACAGGGGGAGCTCCTACGAGCAGTACTTC | CASSLHRGSSYEQYF
- | TRBJ2-7 | TRBV27 | - | TGTGCCAGCACTTGGGGCCCGGCCTACGAGCAGTACTTC | CASTWGPAYEQYF
- | TRBJ2-7 | TRBV7-8 | - | TGTGCCAGCACCGGGCCCGGACAAGGCTTCTACGAGCAGTACTTC | CASTGPGQGFYEQYF
- | TRBJ2-1 | TRBV14 | TRBD2 | TGTGCCAGCAGCCAACTGGGACTAGCGGGAGGCCATCGGTTCTTC | CASSQLGLAGGHRFF